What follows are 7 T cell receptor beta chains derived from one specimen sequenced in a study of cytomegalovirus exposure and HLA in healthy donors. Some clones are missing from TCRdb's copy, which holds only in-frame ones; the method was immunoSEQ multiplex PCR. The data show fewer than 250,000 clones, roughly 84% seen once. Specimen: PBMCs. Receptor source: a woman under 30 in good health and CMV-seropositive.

CDR3 nucleotide sequence: TGCGCCAGCAGCTTGGGGCAGGGAGGGAAGCAGTACTTC. This encodes CASSLGQGGKQYF. The rearrangement uses TRBV5-1 and TRBJ2-7; TRBD2 matches 7 bases. Trimming removed 0 bases from V and 8 bases from J; junction bases left unmatched: 5. The V gene's germline CDR1 is SGHRS and CDR2 YFSETQ. The length of the CDR3 is 13 residues.

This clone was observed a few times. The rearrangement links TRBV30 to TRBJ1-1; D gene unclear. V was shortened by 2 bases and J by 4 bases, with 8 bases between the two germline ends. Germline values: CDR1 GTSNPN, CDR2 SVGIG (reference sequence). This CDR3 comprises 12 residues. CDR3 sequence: CAWSRGFTEAFF. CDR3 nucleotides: TGTGCCTGGAGTCGAGGGTTCACTGAAGCTTTCTTT.

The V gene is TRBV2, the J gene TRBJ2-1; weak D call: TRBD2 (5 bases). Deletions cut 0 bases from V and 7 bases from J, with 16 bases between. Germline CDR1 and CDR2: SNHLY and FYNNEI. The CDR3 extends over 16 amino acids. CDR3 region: CASSEAHTATGNEQFF. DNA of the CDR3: TGTGCCAGCAGTGAAGCCCATACAGCGACGGGGAATGAGCAGTTCTTC.

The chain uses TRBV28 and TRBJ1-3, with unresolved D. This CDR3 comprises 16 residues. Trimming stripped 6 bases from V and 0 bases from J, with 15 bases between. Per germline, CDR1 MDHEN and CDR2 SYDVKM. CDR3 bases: TGTGCCAGCAGCTCCCCGGGGATCAGCTCTGGAAACACCATATATTTT. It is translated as CASSSPGISSGNTIYF.

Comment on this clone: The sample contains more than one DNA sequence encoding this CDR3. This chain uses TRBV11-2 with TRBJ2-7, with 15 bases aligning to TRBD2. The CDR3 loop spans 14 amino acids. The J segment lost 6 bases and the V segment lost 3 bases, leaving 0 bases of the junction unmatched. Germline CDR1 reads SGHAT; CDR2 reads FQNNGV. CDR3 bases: TGTGCCAGCAGCTTGGGACTAGCGGGAGGCGAGCAGTACTTC. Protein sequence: CASSLGLAGGEQYF.

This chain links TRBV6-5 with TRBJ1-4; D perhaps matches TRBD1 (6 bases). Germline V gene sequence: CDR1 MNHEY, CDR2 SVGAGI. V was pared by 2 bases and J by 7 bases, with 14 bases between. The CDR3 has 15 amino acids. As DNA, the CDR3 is TGTGCCAGCAGTTACGCTCAGGGGTATGGTGAAAAACTGTTTTTT. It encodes CASSYAQGYGEKLFF.

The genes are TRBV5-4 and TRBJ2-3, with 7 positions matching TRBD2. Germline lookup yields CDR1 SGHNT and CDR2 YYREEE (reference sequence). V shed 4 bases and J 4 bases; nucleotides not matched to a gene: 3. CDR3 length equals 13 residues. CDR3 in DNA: TGTGCCAGCAGCAGGACTAGTCCAGATACGCAGTATTTT. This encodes CASSRTSPDTQYF.